One sample yielded the 5 T cell receptor beta chains listed below, sequenced in a study of T-cell reconstitution after alpha-beta-depleted transplantation in children. It was with unique molecular identifiers that the TCRbeta library was prepared. TCRdb passed the PCR reads through MiXCR, listing each CDR3 protein once. This sample carries 700,000 to 950,000 distinct CDR3 sequences, roughly 15% of them seen once, and the ten largest clones take 5%. The specimen comprised PBMCs, mostly from graft donor cells, sampled 360 days after TCRalphabeta/CD19-depleted stem cell transplant. These receptor sequences come from a male patient aged 5 to 17 who had a stem cell transplant for acute lymphoblastic leukemia, so the T cells may come from the graft donor.

In this sample, this clonotype turned up many times. CDR3 amino acids: CASARDPYEQYF. The DNA for the CDR3 is TGTGCCAGCGCGAGGGATCCCTACGAGCAGTACTTC. V and J are TRBV27 and TRBJ2-7, with D tentatively TRBD2 (5 bases). The germline V gene has CDR1 MNHEY and CDR2 SMNVEV (reference sequence). The germline V and J ends were trimmed by 8 bases and 2 bases, with 10 bases remaining between them. This CDR3 has 12 residues.

The chain employs TRBV4-1 and TRBJ2-7; no firm D call. The CDR3 sequence is 15 residues long. The germline V and J ends were trimmed by 3 bases and 2 bases, with 14 bases remaining between them. The germline V gene has CDR1 MGHRA and CDR2 YSYEKL. In nucleotides, the CDR3 is TGCGCCAGCAGCCACCTCCGGGTGGGCCCCTACGAGCAGTACTTC. Protein sequence: CASSHLRVGPYEQYF.

The chain is built from TRBV7-9 and TRBJ1-1, with 8 bases that match TRBD1. CDR1 is SEHNR, CDR2 FQNEAQ, per germline (reference sequence). Unmatched junction bases numbered 4, after V lost 5 bases and J lost 5 bases. This CDR3 contains 13 residues. The CDR3, as DNA: TGTGCCAGCAGCGACAGGGGAAGGACTGAAGCTTTCTTT. It yields the protein CASSDRGRTEAFF.

This clonotype was seen only a few times. The CDR3 loop is CASSFQGSNQPQHF. CDR3 sequence (DNA): TGTGCCAGCAGTTTCCAGGGCTCCAATCAGCCCCAGCATTTT. This chain uses TRBV27 with TRBJ1-5, with D possibly being TRBD1 (5 bases). The ends were cut back, 3 bases at V and 3 bases at J, with 9 bases in the middle. In germline, CDR1 is MNHEY, CDR2 SMNVEV (reference sequence). The CDR3 length is 14 residues.

Ten or more counts support this clonotype. The V gene is TRBV7-7, the J gene TRBJ2-1; D may correspond to TRBD1 or TRBD2 (5 bases each). Germline V CDR1 and CDR2: SSHAT, FNYEAQ (reference sequence). Trimming pared 2 bases from V and 5 bases from J, leaving 10 bases between. This CDR3 spans 14 amino acids. The CDR3 DNA reads as TGTGCCAGCAGCTTATTTGGGACGAACAATGAGCAGTTCTTC. Translating gives CASSLFGTNNEQFF.